This passage covers 9 T cell receptor beta chains from one sample sequenced in a study of response to subunit inactivated influenza vaccine. One entry per CDR3 protein, called by TCRdb with MiXCR from the RT-PCR reads. The sample consists of roughly 550,000 distinct CDR3 sequences, under 30% of them appearing once. This sample also belongs to another study, concerning T cells expressing NK-cell markers. That report notes: For TCR beta, cDNA was produced by 5'RACE template switching with UMIs.

The specimen comprised CD4+ T cells sorted from PBMCs, sampled about 13 days after vaccination. These receptors originate from a man aged 50-60 years who received an inactivated influenza vaccine.

This chain uses TRBV28 with TRBJ1-5; D is possibly TRBD1 (6 bases). The germline V gene encodes CDR1 MDHEN and CDR2 SYDVKM. Trimming took off 10 bases at V and 0 bases at J, with 13 bases between the two ends. The CDR3 length is 14 residues. The CDR3 loop is CATTGRPSNQPQHF. CDR3 nucleotides: TGTGCCACCACAGGGCGCCCTAGCAATCAGCCCCAGCATTTT.

This clonotype was seen more than once but under ten times. Here the CDR3 reads CASTGDNYGYTF. Here the CDR3 DNA reads TGTGCCAGCACGGGGGATAACTATGGCTACACCTTC. This chain uses TRBV7-8 with TRBJ1-2; perhaps TRBD1 as D (5 bases). The V gene lost 7 bases and the J gene lost 1 base, with 7 bases spanning the gap. Germline V gives CDR1 SGHVS, CDR2 FQNEAQ. The length of the CDR3 is 12 residues.

This clonotype has just a few counts. The chain uses TRBV20-1 and TRBJ2-5; 9 nucleotides align to TRBD2. V lost 4 bases, J lost 5 bases, and 5 bases stayed unmatched. The CDR3 consists of 13 residues. Germline V gene sequence: CDR1 DFQATT, CDR2 SNEGSKA (reference sequence). The CDR3 protein is CSATSGVVETQYF. The CDR3 DNA follows: TGCAGTGCTACTAGCGGGGTGGTGGAGACCCAGTACTTC.

The chain uses TRBV7-2 and TRBJ2-3, with D tentatively TRBD1 or TRBD2 (5 bases each). The V gene lost 2 bases and the J gene lost 2 bases, with 11 bases spanning the gap. Germline V gives CDR1 SGHTA, CDR2 FQGNSA. The length of the CDR3 is 15 residues. As DNA, the CDR3 is TGTGCCAGCAGCTTAAGTATGGGGGTCACAGATACGCAGTATTTT. Translated: CASSLSMGVTDTQYF. Full variable domain (outside the CDR3, taken from reference TRBV7-2 and TRBJ2-3): GAGVSQSPSNKVTEKGKDVELRCDPISGHTALYWYRQSLGQGLEFLIYFQGNSAPDKSGLPSDRFSAERTGGSVSTLTIQRTQQEDSAVYLCASSLSMGVTDTQYFGPGTRLTVL.

The chain combines TRBV29-1 with TRBJ2-1, with D maybe TRBD2 (5 bases). V gave up 1 base and J gave up 10 bases, with 8 bases separating them. Germline assignment: CDR1 SQVTM and CDR2 ANQGSEA. CDR3 size: 11 residues. The CDR3 sequence is CSVEVWREQFF. The CDR3 DNA reads as TGCAGCGTTGAAGTGTGGAGGGAGCAGTTCTTC.

This chain's CDR3 is CASSARGQGNYGYTF. The CDR3 DNA follows: TGTGCCAGCAGCGCTAGAGGACAGGGTAACTATGGCTACACCTTC. This chain joins TRBV9 and TRBJ1-2; TRBD1 agrees at 8 bases. J lost 1 base, V lost 3 bases, and 5 bases had no gene match. Germline CDR1 reads SGDLS; CDR2 reads YYNGEE. This CDR3 contains 15 residues. Combining the CDR3 with reference TRBV9 and TRBJ1-2 gives the whole variable domain DSGVTQTPKHLITATGQRVTLRCSPRSGDLSVYWYQQSLDQGLQFLIQYYNGEERAKGNILERFSAQQFPDLHSELNLSSLELGDSALYFCASSARGQGNYGYTFGSGTRLTVV.

This clonotype was seen just once. The chain is built from TRBV6-4 and TRBJ2-3, with a weak D call TRBD1 (7 bases). V was cut by 5 bases and J by 7 bases, with 16 bases left in between. The germline V gene has CDR1 MRHNA and CDR2 SNTAGT. This CDR3 comprises 14 residues. CDR3 residues: CASSRTPGGYTQYF. Here the CDR3 DNA reads TGTGCCAGCAGTCGCACTCCAGGGGGGTATACGCAGTATTTT.

CDR3: CASSLTGGASGNTIYF. The CDR3 DNA reads as TGTGCCAGCAGTTTGACAGGGGGCGCCTCTGGAAACACCATATATTTT. The gene calls are TRBV12-3 or TRBV12-4 and TRBJ1-3; 10 bases map to TRBD1. The CDR3 totals 16 residues. With V trimmed by 3 bases and J by 0 bases, 2 bases remained unmatched.

This clonotype was seen more than once but under ten times. The J gene is TRBJ1-5, the V gene TRBV6-2 or TRBV6-3; D call uncertain. V dropped 4 bases and J dropped 4 bases, with 8 bases sitting between them. Germline CDR1 and CDR2: MNHEY and SVGEGT. The CDR3 contains 13 residues. The CDR3 DNA is TGTGCCAGCAGTTCCAAGGGAAATCAGCCCCAGCATTTT. Its translation is CASSSKGNQPQHF.